The T cell receptor (beta chain) under discussion was sequenced for a study of T-cell memory formation after mild COVID-19. Study as a whole: TCR clusters mostly belonged to single donors. Points from the study as a whole: Pre-infection memory carried some responding clones, suggesting that cross-reactive memory joined. Shrinking CD4+ clones were chiefly CM and EM; CD8+ ones were chiefly EMRA.

On this clonotype: The target antigen is unknown.

The authors produced TCR alpha and TCR beta cDNA libraries with sample barcodes and UMIs by 5'RACE using constant-segment primers. Using its own MiXCR run on the 5' RACE reads, TCRdb lists one record per CDR3 protein. The sample includes 500,000 to 650,000 distinct CDR3 sequences, about 20% of them seen just once. CDR3 size: 14 residues. Germline V CDR1 and CDR2: LGHNA, YNFKEQ. V gave up 0 bases and J gave up 4 bases, with 10 bases separating them. The origin of this receptor is an adult woman who had mild COVID-19 (a few samples of this study predate the infection). Cell type and time point are not known. Sequenced sample: PBMCs or a T cell subset sorted from them (not recorded which). The rearrangement uses TRBV4-2 and TRBJ2-7; no definite D call. The CDR3 protein is CASSQDPGSYEQYF. The CDR3 nucleotides read TGTGCCAGCAGCCAAGATCCGGGCTCTTACGAGCAGTACTTC.